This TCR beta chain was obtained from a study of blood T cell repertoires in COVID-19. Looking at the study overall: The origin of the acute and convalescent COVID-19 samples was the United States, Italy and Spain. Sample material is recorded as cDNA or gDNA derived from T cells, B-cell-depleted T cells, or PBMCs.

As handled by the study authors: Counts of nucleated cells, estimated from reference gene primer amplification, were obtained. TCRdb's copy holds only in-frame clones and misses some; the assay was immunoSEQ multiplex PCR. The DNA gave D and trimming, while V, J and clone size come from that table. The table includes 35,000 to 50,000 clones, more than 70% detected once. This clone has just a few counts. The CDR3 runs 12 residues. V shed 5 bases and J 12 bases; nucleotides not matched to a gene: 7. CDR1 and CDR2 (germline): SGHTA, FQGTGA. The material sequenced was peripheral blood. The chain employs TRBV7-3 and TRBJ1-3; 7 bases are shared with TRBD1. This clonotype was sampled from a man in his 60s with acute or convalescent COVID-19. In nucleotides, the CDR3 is TGTGCCAGCAGCCAACGGACAGGCATCATATATTTT. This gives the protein CASSQRTGIIYF.